The 15 T cell receptor beta chains below all came from one sample that was sequenced in a study of blood T cell repertoires in COVID-19. Assay: immunoSEQ multiplex PCR; the TCRdb copy retains only in-frame clones and omits some. Among fewer than 200,000 clones, 84% were seen once, and the ten largest hold around 7.7%. The sample comprised peripheral blood. The receptor source for this set is a man aged 35 to 55 who had recovered from COVID-19.

The genes are TRBV7-3 and TRBJ2-1, with 13 positions matching TRBD2. This CDR3 has 15 residues. Germline loops: CDR1 SGHTA, CDR2 FQGTGA. V gave up 5 bases and J gave up 7 bases; unmatched junction bases: 5. For the CDR3, the DNA is TGTGCCAGCAGCGAACTAGCGGGAGGGACGAATGAGCAGTTCTTC. This translates into CASSELAGGTNEQFF.

The rearrangement uses TRBV9 and TRBJ2-2, with D perhaps TRBD2 (6 bases). The CDR3 totals 17 residues. CDR1 SGDLS and CDR2 YYNGEE come from the germline V gene. V shed 8 bases and J shed 6 bases, with 26 bases lying between them. CDR3 in amino acids: CASTTAYREEGSGELFF. The CDR3 nucleotides are TGTGCCAGTACCACCGCGTATAGGGAGGAGGGATCCGGGGAGCTGTTTTTT.

This sequence joins TRBV7-8 and TRBJ1-5; 7 nucleotides align to TRBD1. Germline CDR1 is SGHVS and CDR2 is FQNEAQ. Trimming removed 1 base from V and 7 bases from J; junction bases left unmatched: 10. The CDR3 loop spans 16 amino acids. CDR3 protein: CASSLGYRDSGQPQHF. The CDR3 coding sequence is TGTGCCAGCAGCTTAGGGTACAGGGACAGCGGCCAGCCCCAGCATTTT.

The chain employs TRBV18 and TRBJ2-6; the match to TRBD1 covers 7 bases. The junction had 5 bases not matched to a gene; V was cut back by 1 base and J by 2 bases. The CDR3 has 17 residues. The germline gives CDR1 KGHSH, CDR2 LQKENI. The CDR3 coding sequence is TGTGCCAGCTCACCACAGGGGGCGAATCCTGGGGCCAACGTCCTGACTTTC. Translation gives CASSPQGANPGANVLTF.

The V gene is TRBV28, the J gene TRBJ2-7; possibly TRBD1 for D (5 bases). Germline V gene lookup returns CDR1 MDHEN and CDR2 SYDVKM. The V end lost 6 bases, the J end lost 3 bases, and 15 bases lay between the germline ends. The CDR3 consists of 14 residues. CDR3 nucleotide sequence: TGTGCCAGCAGCCTGCGACAGATTATCTACGAGCAGTACTTC. Translating it yields CASSLRQIIYEQYF.

The gene calls are TRBV11-1 and TRBJ2-1; D remains ambiguous. This CDR3 has 14 residues. CDR1 is SGHAT, CDR2 FQDESV, per germline (reference sequence). V dropped 4 bases and J dropped 1 base, with 8 bases sitting between them. For the CDR3, the DNA is TGTGCCAGCAGCTCCAGCAGGTCCTACAATGAGCAGTTCTTC. The encoded protein is CASSSSRSYNEQFF.

In this sample, this clone turned up once. The CDR3 DNA follows: TGTGCCAGCAGTTACTCCCCGCGTAGCGAGACCCAGTACTTC. Protein sequence: CASSYSPRSETQYF. The chain recombines TRBV6-5 with TRBJ2-5; no definite D call. V lost 0 bases to trimming and J lost 5 bases, with 10 bases between them. Germline CDR1 and CDR2: MNHEY and SVGAGI. CDR3 size: 14 residues.

This rearrangement joins TRBV27 to TRBJ2-7; no definite D call. V shed 4 bases and J shed 3 bases, with 13 bases lying between them. The germline V gene has CDR1 MNHEY and CDR2 SMNVEV (reference sequence). This CDR3 has 14 residues. CDR3 bases: TGTGCCAGCAGTTCCGCCTATAATGTCTACGAGCAGTACTTC. This translates into CASSSAYNVYEQYF.

The J gene is TRBJ2-7, the V gene TRBV2; 10 nucleotides align to TRBD1. Germline V gives CDR1 SNHLY, CDR2 FYNNEI. V shed 8 bases and J 4 bases; nucleotides not matched to a gene: 8. The CDR3 spans 14 residues. CDR3 in DNA: TGTGCCAGCGAGGAGGACAGGGGGATGTACGAGCAGTACTTC. Amino acids: CASEEDRGMYEQYF.

The CDR3 coding sequence is TGTGCCTCTTCTCGGGGGGGGCATTCACCCCTCCACTTT. This translates into CASSRGGHSPLHF. The chain combines TRBV4-2 with TRBJ1-6; tentative D call: TRBD1 (6 bases). V was clipped by 11 bases and J by 8 bases, with 16 bases between them. CDR3 size: 13 residues. In germline, CDR1 is LGHNA, CDR2 YNFKEQ.

The V gene is TRBV28, the J gene TRBJ1-4; the D gene is possibly TRBD1 (5 bases). Germline V gene data show CDR1 as MDHEN and CDR2 as SYDVKM. This CDR3 has 15 residues. V lost 5 bases to trimming and J lost 5 bases, with 15 bases between them. Here the CDR3 reads CASSEEGLSNEKLFF. In nucleotides, the CDR3 is TGTGCCAGCAGTGAAGAGGGACTTTCAAATGAAAAACTGTTTTTT.

The chain employs TRBV28 and TRBJ2-7; D is undetermined. Germline CDR1 is MDHEN and CDR2 is SYDVKM. The V end lost 7 bases, the J end lost 0 bases, and 13 bases lay between the germline ends. This CDR3 spans 14 amino acids. The CDR3 here is CASNPSGNSYEQYF. CDR3 in DNA: TGTGCCAGCAACCCTTCGGGTAACTCCTACGAGCAGTACTTC.

This clone was detected only once. This sequence joins TRBV24-1 and TRBJ2-2; 9 positions match TRBD2. The V and J ends lost 3 bases and 3 bases, in that order; junction bases with no gene match: 1. This CDR3 spans 15 amino acids. The V gene's germline CDR1 is KGHDR and CDR2 SFDVKD. The CDR3 reads CATSDQREDTGELFF. Written as DNA, the CDR3 is TGTGCCACCAGTGATCAGCGGGAGGACACCGGGGAGCTGTTTTTT.

The CDR3 DNA reads TGTGCCAGCAGTCGACCAGGGGGGACCGGGGAGCTGTTTTTT. Encoded protein: CASSRPGGTGELFF. V is TRBV6-5 and J is TRBJ2-2; maybe TRBD1 (7 bases). CDR3 length: 14 residues. The V and J ends lost 5 bases and 5 bases respectively, with 12 bases between them. From germline, CDR1 is MNHEY and CDR2 SVGAGI.

This clone was counted only a few times. This chain links TRBV30 with TRBJ1-6; the D gene is possibly TRBD1 (5 bases). The CDR3 totals 14 residues. Per germline, CDR1 GTSNPN and CDR2 SVGIG (reference sequence). The V end was cut by 0 bases, the J end by 7 bases, with 10 bases between. Written as DNA, the CDR3 is TGTGCCTGGAGTGTATGGCAGGGAAATTCACCCCTCCACTTT. Translating it yields CAWSVWQGNSPLHF.